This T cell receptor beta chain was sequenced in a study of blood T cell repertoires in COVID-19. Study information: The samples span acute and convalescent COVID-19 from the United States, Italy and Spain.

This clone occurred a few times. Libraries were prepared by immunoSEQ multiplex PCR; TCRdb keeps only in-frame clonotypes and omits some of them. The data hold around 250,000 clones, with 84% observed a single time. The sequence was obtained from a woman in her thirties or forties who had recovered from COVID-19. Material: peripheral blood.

CDR3 sequence: CASSEGGGGNEQFF. The CDR3 DNA reads as TGTGCCAGCAGTGAAGGGGGAGGGGGCAATGAGCAGTTCTTC. The rearrangement links TRBV6-1 to TRBJ2-1; a possible D gene is TRBD2 (7 bases). Germline V lookup: CDR1 MNHNS, CDR2 SASEGT. V lost 1 base and J lost 6, with 10 bases in between. CDR3 length: 14 residues.